The 30 T cell receptor beta chains in this list originate from one sample, sequenced in a study of T cell changes during pregnancy in multiple sclerosis. The data were produced by immunoSEQ multiplex PCR, yet TCRdb's version contains in-frame clones alone and is incomplete. The sample consists of 45,000 to 50,000 clones, approximately 94% of them appearing once. Specimen: CD8+ T cells from peripheral blood mononuclear cells, collected in the first trimester of pregnancy. These receptors all come from a female donor with multiple sclerosis, enrolled in a pregnancy study.

The chain carries TRBV27 and TRBJ2-7; D unclear. CDR1 and CDR2 (germline): MNHEY, SMNVEV (reference sequence). Trimming shortened V by 1 base and J by 5 bases, and 15 bases separated the two germline ends. This CDR3 has 15 residues. The CDR3, as DNA: TGTGCCAGCAGTTTATGGGTTAGCAAAACCCACGAGCAGTACTTC. This codes for CASSLWVSKTHEQYF.

This chain connects TRBV9 to TRBJ2-1; D perhaps matches TRBD1 (5 bases). The CDR3 covers 13 residues. V was trimmed by 0 bases and J by 8 bases, leaving 9 bases between them. Per germline, CDR1 SGDLS and CDR2 YYNGEE. CDR3 protein: CASSVGLGDEQFF. The CDR3 region has the DNA TGTGCCAGCAGCGTAGGGCTAGGGGATGAGCAGTTCTTC. Filled out from reference TRBV9 and TRBJ2-1, the complete variable domain reads DSGVTQTPKHLITATGQRVTLRCSPRSGDLSVYWYQQSLDQGLQFLIQYYNGEERAKGNILERFSAQQFPDLHSELNLSSLELGDSALYFCASSVGLGDEQFFGPGTRLTVL.

The V call is TRBV6-1, the J call TRBJ2-7; 10 bases map to TRBD1. Germline V gives CDR1 MNHNS, CDR2 SASEGT. There are 10 residues in the CDR3. This chain's CDR3 is CGTGGYEQYF. CDR3 nucleotides: TGTGGGACAGGGGGCTACGAGCAGTACTTC.

The rearrangement links TRBV7-9 to TRBJ1-5, with 9 bases matching TRBD1. The V segment lost 2 bases and the J segment 5 bases; nucleotides outside the gene matches: 10. The CDR3 extends over 17 amino acids. The germline gives CDR1 SEHNR, CDR2 FQNEAQ (reference sequence). CDR3 amino acids: CASSLMGTGIGDQPQHF. CDR3 nucleotide sequence: TGTGCCAGCAGCTTAATGGGGACAGGGATAGGGGATCAGCCCCAGCATTTT.

The chain combines TRBV6-1 with TRBJ2-7; 9 bases fit TRBD2. CDR1 and CDR2 from the germline V gene are MNHNS and SASEGT. This CDR3 contains 15 residues. V was clipped by 2 bases and J by 0 bases; unmatched bases: 2. The CDR3 DNA sequence: TGTGCCAGCAGTGAACTAGCGGGGAGCTCCTACGAGCAGTACTTC. Its protein is CASSELAGSSYEQYF.

The CDR3 bases are TGTGCCAGCAGCTTGGCTACGGGGGGAGGCTATGGCTACACCTTC. Protein sequence: CASSLATGGGYGYTF. The chain uses TRBV5-4 and TRBJ1-2; TRBD1 is a possible D gene (5 bases). From germline, CDR1 is SGHNT and CDR2 YYREEE (reference sequence). The CDR3 contains 15 residues. The ends were cut back, 0 bases at V and 4 bases at J, with 13 bases in the middle.

The V and J genes are TRBV7-8 and TRBJ2-3; D gene ambiguous. The CDR3 sequence is 17 residues long. The germline V and J ends were trimmed by 1 base and 1 base, with 15 bases remaining between them. In germline, CDR1 is SGHVS, CDR2 FQNEAQ. The CDR3: CASSLGKEFYRTDTQYF. The CDR3 coding sequence is TGTGCCAGCAGCTTAGGCAAGGAGTTTTATCGCACAGATACGCAGTATTTT. The variable domain in full, with the rest retrieved from reference TRBV7-8 and TRBJ2-3, is GAGVSQSPRYKVAKRGQDVALRCDPISGHVSLFWYQQALGQGPEFLTYFQNEAQLDKSGLPSDRFFAERPEGSVSTLKIQRTQQEDSAVYLCASSLGKEFYRTDTQYFGPGTRLTVL.

The V gene is TRBV5-8, the J gene TRBJ1-4; D gene uncertain. V was trimmed by 1 base and J by 0 bases, leaving 4 bases between them. CDR1 and CDR2 from the germline V gene are SGHTS and YDEGEE. This CDR3 spans 14 amino acids. The CDR3, as DNA: TGTGCCAGCAGCTTGCTAGCAACTAATGAAAAACTGTTTTTT. Protein: CASSLLATNEKLFF. The whole variable domain, filled in from reference TRBV5-8 and TRBJ1-4, reads EAGVTQSPTHLIKTRGQQATLRCSPISGHTSVYWYQQALGLGLQFLLWYDEGEERNRGNFPPRFSGRQFPNYSSELNVNALELEDSALYLCASSLLATNEKLFFGSGTQLSVL.

This chain uses TRBV4-1 with TRBJ1-4, with D possibly matching TRBD1 (6 bases). Germline V CDR1 and CDR2: MGHRA, YSYEKL. Trimming took off 2 bases at V and 8 bases at J, with 12 bases between the two ends. The CDR3 extends over 14 amino acids. This CDR3 reads CASSQQGSWEKLFF. The CDR3 coding sequence is TGCGCCAGCAGCCAACAGGGGAGTTGGGAAAAACTGTTTTTT.

The rearrangement links TRBV7-2 to TRBJ2-5, with D perhaps matching TRBD2 (6 bases). Germline V gene sequence: CDR1 SGHTA, CDR2 FQGNSA. V was cut by 1 base and J by 5 bases, with 17 bases left in between. The CDR3 totals 16 residues. CDR3 region: CASSLVGGMSGETQYF. CDR3 nucleotides: TGTGCCAGCAGCTTAGTGGGGGGAATGAGTGGCGAGACCCAGTACTTC.

CDR3 loop: CASSPTNYGYTF. DNA of the CDR3: TGTGCCAGCAGTCCGACAAATTATGGCTACACCTTC. The chain uses TRBV27 and TRBJ1-2; unclear D gene. Trimming took off 5 bases at V and 5 bases at J, with 9 bases between the two ends. Germline CDR1 MNHEY, CDR2 SMNVEV (reference sequence). CDR3 size: 12 residues.

This rearrangement joins TRBV30 to TRBJ1-2, with 8 bases that match TRBD1. Per the germline V gene, CDR1 is GTSNPN and CDR2 is SVGIG (reference sequence). The CDR3 totals 13 residues. The V segment lost 3 bases and the J segment 6 bases; nucleotides outside the gene matches: 6. The CDR3 DNA sequence: TGTGCCTGGAGCAGGACAGGGAGGGATGGCTACACCTTC. It yields the protein CAWSRTGRDGYTF.

This clone was detected only once. The chain carries TRBV7-8 and TRBJ2-7; D possibly corresponds to TRBD1 (5 bases). The V and J ends lost 7 bases and 3 bases respectively, with 13 bases between them. The CDR3 is 13 residues long. Per the germline V gene, CDR1 is SGHVS and CDR2 is FQNEAQ. The CDR3 here is CASTIGAGYEQYF. Here the CDR3 DNA reads TGTGCCAGCACCATAGGGGCTGGCTACGAGCAGTACTTC. Together with reference TRBV7-8 and TRBJ2-7, the CDR3 gives the full variable domain: GAGVSQSPRYKVAKRGQDVALRCDPISGHVSLFWYQQALGQGPEFLTYFQNEAQLDKSGLPSDRFFAERPEGSVSTLKIQRTQQEDSAVYLCASTIGAGYEQYFGPGTRLTVT.

The rearrangement links TRBV27 to TRBJ2-1; D is uncertain. This CDR3 is 14 amino acids long. Germline CDR1 is MNHEY and CDR2 is SMNVEV (reference sequence). V lost 8 bases and J 1 base, leaving 12 bases between the germline ends. The CDR3 region has the DNA TGTGCCAGCGGCTATGAGGATTCCTACAATGAGCAGTTCTTC. Encoded protein: CASGYEDSYNEQFF.

The chain carries TRBV5-5 and TRBJ2-1; the D gene is possibly TRBD2 (6 bases). This CDR3 is 16 amino acids long. From germline, CDR1 is SGHKS and CDR2 YYEKEE (reference sequence). V was pared by 0 bases and J by 8 bases, with 18 bases between. CDR3 region: CASSLGGVIGRDEQFF. The CDR3 DNA reads as TGTGCCAGCAGCTTGGGGGGGGTCATTGGAAGGGATGAGCAGTTCTTC.

By share, this clone ranks as medium-sized (0.01 to 0.1%). This specimen includes other DNA sequences encoding the same CDR3. DNA of the CDR3: TGCGCCAGCAGCCCCCCAGGGGGACAGGACCAAGAGACCCAGTACTTC. Residues: CASSPPGGQDQETQYF. This chain links TRBV4-1 with TRBJ2-5; 8 bases map to TRBD1. Per the germline V gene, CDR1 is MGHRA and CDR2 is YSYEKL. The ends lost 4 bases at V and 0 bases at J; junction bases unmatched: 7. This CDR3 region has 16 residues.

This chain connects TRBV7-9 to TRBJ2-1; TRBD1 agrees at 9 bases. The CDR3 length is 15 residues. V gave up 5 bases and J gave up 3 bases; unmatched junction bases: 5. Germline values: CDR1 SEHNR, CDR2 FQNEAQ (reference sequence). CDR3 DNA sequence: TGTGCCAGCAGCACAACAGGGGGCAGCTACAATGAGCAGTTCTTC. This codes for CASSTTGGSYNEQFF.

The CDR3: CASSGMTAGELFF. The DNA of the CDR3 is TGTGCCAGCAGTGGGATGACAGCCGGGGAGCTGTTTTTT. The rearrangement links TRBV14 to TRBJ2-2, with D tentatively TRBD1 (5 bases). Germline CDR1 is SGHDN and CDR2 is FVKESK. V was trimmed by 6 bases and J by 6 bases, leaving 11 bases between them. This CDR3 has 13 amino acids.

The CDR3, as DNA: TGTGCCAGCAGCTTACCGGGACAGGGGGGAATGAACACTGAAGCTTTCTTT. Translation gives CASSLPGQGGMNTEAFF. V and J are TRBV7-9 and TRBJ1-1; 11 bases fit TRBD1. Germline loops: CDR1 SEHNR, CDR2 FQNEAQ (reference sequence). The CDR3 consists of 17 residues. Losses at the gene ends were 2 bases for V and 0 bases for J; bases not matched to a gene: 5.

Here the CDR3 reads CASRTSGGANEQFF. The CDR3 DNA reads as TGTGCCAGCAGGACTAGCGGGGGGGCAAATGAGCAGTTCTTC. The rearrangement uses TRBV5-4 and TRBJ2-1; 14 nucleotides agree with TRBD2. V lost 5 bases and J lost 7; bases outside the gene matches: 2. The length of the CDR3 is 14 residues. Looked up from germline, CDR1 is SGHNT and CDR2 is YYREEE (reference sequence).

This chain connects TRBV6-5 to TRBJ1-1; D is unresolved. The CDR3 covers 13 residues. Germline-derived CDR1 and CDR2 are MNHEY and SVGAGI. Trimming stripped 6 bases from V and 3 bases from J, with 11 bases between. The CDR3: CASSIGRDTEAFF. DNA for the CDR3: TGTGCCAGCAGCATCGGGCGGGACACTGAAGCTTTCTTT.

This chain links TRBV7-9 with TRBJ2-7; weak D call: TRBD2 (7 bases). Germline CDR1 SEHNR, CDR2 FQNEAQ (reference sequence). This CDR3 is 18 amino acids long. The germline V and J ends were trimmed by 5 bases and 2 bases, with 25 bases remaining between them. The CDR3 sequence: CASSHGGDTGYPPYEQYF. CDR3 DNA sequence: TGTGCCAGCAGCCATGGGGGGGACACTGGATACCCCCCCTACGAGCAGTACTTC.

The V and J genes are TRBV30 and TRBJ2-1; TRBD1 might be the D (6 bases). CDR1 is GTSNPN and CDR2 is SVGIG in the germline V gene (reference sequence). Trimming pared 5 bases from V and 0 bases from J, leaving 11 bases between. CDR3 length equals 14 residues. Here the CDR3 reads CAWVTGNSYNEQFF. The CDR3 DNA reads TGTGCCTGGGTAACAGGGAACTCCTACAATGAGCAGTTCTTC.

The gene calls are TRBV13 and TRBJ2-7; D may be TRBD2 (6 bases). Trimming removed 3 bases at V and 0 bases at J, with 12 bases between. Germline lookup yields CDR1 PRHDT and CDR2 FYEKMQ (reference sequence). The CDR3 totals 15 residues. The CDR3 reads CASSFAVGGSYEQYF. The CDR3 nucleotides are TGTGCCAGCAGCTTTGCCGTGGGAGGCTCCTACGAGCAGTACTTC.

This clone was counted once. V gene TRBV29-1 combines with J gene TRBJ2-6, with 7 bases that match TRBD1. This CDR3 region has 17 residues. V lost 4 bases, J lost 1 base, and 10 bases stayed unmatched. Germline values: CDR1 SQVTM, CDR2 ANQGSEA. The CDR3 reads CSVVIRDRPSGANVLTF. DNA for the CDR3: TGCAGCGTTGTGATTCGGGACAGACCATCTGGGGCCAACGTCCTGACTTTC.

This clone was seen a few times. This chain joins TRBV2 and TRBJ1-5, with D unclear. Trimming took 5 bases from V and 5 from J, leaving 4 bases between them. The germline gives CDR1 SNHLY, CDR2 FYNNEI. The CDR3 consists of 11 residues. The CDR3, as DNA: TGTGCCAGCAGTACGGATCAGCCCCAGCATTTT. Amino acids: CASSTDQPQHF.

The J gene is TRBJ2-1, the V gene TRBV29-1; 7 nucleotides match TRBD1. This CDR3 spans 14 amino acids. Trimming removed 0 bases from V and 8 bases from J; junction bases left unmatched: 7. CDR1 is SQVTM and CDR2 is ANQGSEA in the germline V gene. CDR3 in DNA: TGCAGCGTTGAAGACTTGGGACAGAGCTATGAGCAGTTCTTC. It is translated as CSVEDLGQSYEQFF.

V usage is TRBV6-1 and J usage is TRBJ2-7, with D perhaps TRBD2 (5 bases). The CDR3 contains 13 residues. Between the trimmed V and J ends, which lost 7 bases and 1 base, there was a span of 11 bases. Germline CDR1 and CDR2: MNHNS and SASEGT. This CDR3 reads CASNGVASYEQYF. CDR3 sequence (DNA): TGTGCCAGCAACGGGGTGGCTTCCTACGAGCAGTACTTC.

CDR3 coding DNA: TGTGCCAGCAGTTACATTTCTTCGGACATTCAGTACTTC. Translated: CASSYISSDIQYF. V is TRBV6-5 and J is TRBJ2-4; D uncertain. V was clipped by 2 bases and J by 8 bases, with 10 bases between them. Per the germline V gene, CDR1 is MNHEY and CDR2 is SVGAGI. The CDR3 length is 13 residues.

The chain couples TRBV5-1 to TRBJ2-3, with a tentative D call TRBD1 (6 bases). Germline assignment: CDR1 SGHRS and CDR2 YFSETQ. The CDR3 extends over 17 amino acids. V was trimmed by 2 bases and J by 2 bases, leaving 18 bases between them. The CDR3 coding sequence is TGCGCCAGCAGCTTCCCCGATGGGGGCGAGGACACAGATACGCAGTATTTT. Protein: CASSFPDGGEDTDTQYF.